A single sample gave rise to the 5 T cell receptor beta chains below, sequenced in a study of regulatory T cells in long-lasting Graves disease. In building TCR beta libraries, iRepertoire HTBI primers were used together with Arm-PCR of CDR3 regions. TCRdb re-called the multiplex PCR reads through MiXCR, storing one row per CDR3 protein. The table includes about 430,000 distinct CDR3 sequences, 14% to 15% detected once. Documented time point: newly diagnosed GD, antithyroid drugs for less than 3 months. Isolated PBMC RNA provided the starting material for the TCR library. Another study also made use of these data, one on T cells in Graves' hyperthyroidism and ophthalmopathy.

Material: peripheral blood mononuclear cells (PBMCs), obtained at new diagnosis, from a patient treated with antithyroid drugs. These receptors were taken from a woman aged 40 to 55 with Graves disease.

This clonotype was seen ten or more times. The chain has TRBV6-5 and TRBJ2-5; 9 bases are shared with TRBD1. The CDR3 is 16 residues long. The trim removed 0 bases at V and 5 bases at J, leaving 7 bases unmatched. CDR1 is MNHEY and CDR2 is SVGAGI in the germline V gene. CDR3 DNA sequence: TGTGCCAGCAGTTACTCGAAAACAGGGGGCGGGGAGACCCAGTACTTC. As protein: CASSYSKTGGGETQYF.

At least ten counts were recorded for this clonotype. The V and J genes are TRBV20-1 and TRBJ2-7, with a tentative D call TRBD2 (6 bases). CDR1 DFQATT and CDR2 SNEGSKA come from the germline V gene (reference sequence). Trimming left V 3 bases short and J 3 bases short, with 15 bases between. The CDR3 length is 14 residues. CDR3 sequence reads: CSASLGTEGYEQYF. The CDR3 DNA reads as TGCAGTGCTAGCTTGGGGACGGAGGGCTACGAGCAGTACTTC.

Ten or more counts support this clonotype. The rearrangement joins TRBV10-2 to TRBJ2-5; D remains unclear. This CDR3 region has 13 residues. Trimming pared 4 bases from V and 5 bases from J, leaving 11 bases between. CDR1 is WSHSY and CDR2 is SAAADI in the germline V gene. CDR3 protein: CASSVASRETQYF. In nucleotides, the CDR3 is TGCGCCAGCAGTGTTGCATCCCGGGAGACCCAGTACTTC.

Only a few counts were recorded for this clonotype. CDR3 in DNA: TGTGCCAGCAGCCAGGACAGCTTTAATTCACCCCTCCACTTT. Its protein product is CASSQDSFNSPLHF. The chain employs TRBV3-1 and TRBJ1-6; possible D gene TRBD1, 6 bases. Germline V gene data show CDR1 as LGHDT and CDR2 as YNNKEL (reference sequence). The germline V and J ends were trimmed by 3 bases and 6 bases, with 9 bases remaining between them. CDR3 size: 14 residues.

This clonotype was observed a handful of times. The J gene is TRBJ2-6, the V gene TRBV3-1; 8 nucleotides match TRBD1. The CDR3 runs to 17 residues. Losses at the gene ends were 1 base for V and 0 bases for J; bases not matched to a gene: 2. From germline, CDR1 is LGHDT and CDR2 YNNKEL (reference sequence). The DNA of the CDR3 is TGTGCCAGCAGCCAAGGGACAGGGCCCTCTGGGGCCAACGTCCTGACTTTC. Protein: CASSQGTGPSGANVLTF.